The following is a T cell receptor (beta chain) sequence with its context. Antigen: not known. The data are from a study of blood T cells in healthy people across ages. Primed by a sample-barcoded 5' primer and a J-beta primer mix, a second PCR proceeded for 7 to 11 cycles. All cDNA molecules were each tagged by a template-switch adaptor with 12 random nucleotides. Each sample provided no less than 2.5 million CDR3-containing paired-end reads. TCRdb called the 5' RACE reads again in MiXCR, with one record for every CDR3 protein. This sample has about a million distinct CDR3 sequences, with around two fifths found just once. Study-wide results and caveats: The study found TCR beta diversity correlated strongly with naive T cell percentage.

With 3 bases clipped from V and 5 bases from J, the junction kept 13 bases outside the gene matches. The germline gives CDR1 MNHEY, CDR2 SMNVEV (reference sequence). This CDR3 is 17 amino acids long. At least 6 million PBMCs were isolated per sample. This clonotype originated in a young man in good health. Material: blood. The J gene is TRBJ2-1, the V gene TRBV27; 7 positions agree with TRBD1. CDR3: CASSFPTAGTVNNEQFF. CDR3 nucleotide sequence: TGTGCCAGCAGTTTCCCAACCGCCGGGACAGTCAACAATGAGCAGTTCTTC.